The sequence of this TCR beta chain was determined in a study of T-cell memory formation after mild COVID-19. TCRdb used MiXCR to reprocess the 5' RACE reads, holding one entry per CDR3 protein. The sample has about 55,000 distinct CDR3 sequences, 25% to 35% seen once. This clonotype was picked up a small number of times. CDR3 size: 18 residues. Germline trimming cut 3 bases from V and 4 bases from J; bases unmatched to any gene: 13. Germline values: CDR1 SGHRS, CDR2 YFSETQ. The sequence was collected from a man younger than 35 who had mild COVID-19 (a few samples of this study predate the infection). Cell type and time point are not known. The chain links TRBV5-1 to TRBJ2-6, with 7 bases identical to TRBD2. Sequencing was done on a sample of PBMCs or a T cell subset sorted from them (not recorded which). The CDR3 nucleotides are TGCGCCAGCAGCTCGACCGAAGCGGGGCTATCAGGGGCCAACGTCCTGACTTTC. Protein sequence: CASSSTEAGLSGANVLTF.